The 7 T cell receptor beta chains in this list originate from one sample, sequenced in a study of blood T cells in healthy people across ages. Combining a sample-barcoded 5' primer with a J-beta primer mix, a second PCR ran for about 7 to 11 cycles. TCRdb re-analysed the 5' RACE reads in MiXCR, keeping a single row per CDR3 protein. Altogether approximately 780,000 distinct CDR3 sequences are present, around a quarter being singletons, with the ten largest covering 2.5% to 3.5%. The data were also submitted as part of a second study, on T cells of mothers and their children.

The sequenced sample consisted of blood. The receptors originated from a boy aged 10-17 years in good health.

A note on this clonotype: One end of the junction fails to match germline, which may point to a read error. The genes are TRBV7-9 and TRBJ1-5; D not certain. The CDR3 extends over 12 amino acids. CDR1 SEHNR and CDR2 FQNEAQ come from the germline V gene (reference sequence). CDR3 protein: CAGSLDPQPQHF. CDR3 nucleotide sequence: TGTGCCGGCAGTCTCGACCCTCAGCCCCAGCATTTT.

The CDR3 nucleotides read TGTGCCAGCAGCTTGGCCAGCGGCGGGAATGTATTTCAGCCCCAGCATTTT. This translates into CASSLASGGNVFQPQHF. The chain couples TRBV5-5 to TRBJ1-5, with D unresolved. Germline CDR1 is SGHKS and CDR2 is YYEKEE (reference sequence). The CDR3 is 17 residues long. V gave up 0 bases and J gave up 6 bases, with 19 bases separating them.

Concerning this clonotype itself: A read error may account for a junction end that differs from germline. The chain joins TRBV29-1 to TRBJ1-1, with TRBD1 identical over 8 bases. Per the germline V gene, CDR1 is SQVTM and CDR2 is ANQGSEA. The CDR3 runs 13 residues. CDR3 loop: CSVYRQGNSEAFF. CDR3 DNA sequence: TGCAGCGTCTACCGACAGGGGAACTCTGAAGCTTTCTTT.

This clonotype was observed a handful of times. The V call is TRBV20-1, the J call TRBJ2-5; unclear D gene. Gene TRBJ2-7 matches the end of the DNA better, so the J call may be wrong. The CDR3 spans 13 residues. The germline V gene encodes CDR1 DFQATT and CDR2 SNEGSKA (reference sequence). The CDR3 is CSARNETTYEQYF. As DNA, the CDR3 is TGCAGTGCTAGGAATGAGACAACCTACGAGCAGTACTTC.

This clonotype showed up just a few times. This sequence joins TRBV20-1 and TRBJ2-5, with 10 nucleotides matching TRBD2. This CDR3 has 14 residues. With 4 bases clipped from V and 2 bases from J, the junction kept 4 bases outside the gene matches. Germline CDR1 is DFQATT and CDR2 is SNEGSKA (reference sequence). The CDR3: CSATKTSGQETQYF. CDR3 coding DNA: TGCAGTGCTACCAAGACTAGCGGGCAAGAGACCCAGTACTTC.

Here the CDR3 reads CASTFDKSNQPQHF. CDR3 DNA sequence: TGTGCCAGCACCTTTGATAAGAGCAATCAGCCCCAGCATTTT. This chain joins TRBV7-2 and TRBJ1-5, with unresolved D. Germline lookup yields CDR1 SGHTA and CDR2 FQGNSA. V was cut by 7 bases and J by 1 base, with 11 bases left in between. The CDR3 sequence is 14 residues long.

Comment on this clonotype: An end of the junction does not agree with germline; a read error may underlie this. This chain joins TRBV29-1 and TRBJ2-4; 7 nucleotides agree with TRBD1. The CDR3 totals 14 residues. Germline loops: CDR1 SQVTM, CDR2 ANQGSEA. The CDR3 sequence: CSGEGGSGGDIQYF. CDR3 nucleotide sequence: TGCAGCGGTGAAGGAGGTTCAGGGGGAGACATTCAGTACTTC.